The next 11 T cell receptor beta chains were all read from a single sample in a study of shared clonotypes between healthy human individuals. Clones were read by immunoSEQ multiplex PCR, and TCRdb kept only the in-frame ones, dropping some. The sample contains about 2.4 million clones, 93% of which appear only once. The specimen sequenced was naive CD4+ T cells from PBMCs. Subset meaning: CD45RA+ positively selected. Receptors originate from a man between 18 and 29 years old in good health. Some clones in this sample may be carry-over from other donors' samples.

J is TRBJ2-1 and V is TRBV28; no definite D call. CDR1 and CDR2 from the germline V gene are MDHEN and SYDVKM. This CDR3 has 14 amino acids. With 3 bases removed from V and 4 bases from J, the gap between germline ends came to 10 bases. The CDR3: CASSFGIKYNEQFF. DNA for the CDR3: TGTGCCAGCAGTTTTGGGATAAAATACAATGAGCAGTTCTTC.

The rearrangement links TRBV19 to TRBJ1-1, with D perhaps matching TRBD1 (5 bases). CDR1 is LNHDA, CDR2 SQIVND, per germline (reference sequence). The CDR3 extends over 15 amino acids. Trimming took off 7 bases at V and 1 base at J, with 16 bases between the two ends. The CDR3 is CASKSVPGGNTEAFF. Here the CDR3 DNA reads TGTGCCAGTAAATCAGTCCCGGGGGGGAACACTGAAGCTTTCTTT.

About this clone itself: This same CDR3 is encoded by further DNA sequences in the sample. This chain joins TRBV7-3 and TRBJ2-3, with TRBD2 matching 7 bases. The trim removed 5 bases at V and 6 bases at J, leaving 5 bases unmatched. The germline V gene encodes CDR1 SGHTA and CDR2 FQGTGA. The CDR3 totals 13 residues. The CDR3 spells CASSLTREDTQYF. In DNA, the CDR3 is TGTGCCAGCAGCCTTACGCGGGAGGATACGCAGTATTTT.

The chain's CDR3 is CASSSDITLRGEQYF. CDR3 bases: TGTGCCAGCAGTTCCGACATCACACTGCGGGGGGAGCAGTACTTC. The chain couples TRBV6-6 to TRBJ2-7, with 7 nucleotides matching TRBD2. CDR1 and CDR2 (germline): MNHNY, SVGAGI (reference sequence). The CDR3 totals 15 residues. V gave up 4 bases and J gave up 7 bases; unmatched junction bases: 13.

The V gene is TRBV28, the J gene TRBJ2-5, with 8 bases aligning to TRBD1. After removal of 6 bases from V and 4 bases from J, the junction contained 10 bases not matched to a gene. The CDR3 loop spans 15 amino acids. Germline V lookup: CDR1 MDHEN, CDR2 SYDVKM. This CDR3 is CASRPGGAGRETQYF. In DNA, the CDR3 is TGTGCCAGCAGGCCAGGGGGCGCGGGCAGAGAGACCCAGTACTTC.

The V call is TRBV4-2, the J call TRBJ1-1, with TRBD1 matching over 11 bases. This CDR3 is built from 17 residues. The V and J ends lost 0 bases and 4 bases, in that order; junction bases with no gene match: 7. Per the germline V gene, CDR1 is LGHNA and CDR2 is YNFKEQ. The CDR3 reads CASSQDWTGGAGTEAFF. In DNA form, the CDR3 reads TGTGCCAGCAGCCAAGATTGGACAGGGGGCGCCGGCACTGAAGCTTTCTTT.

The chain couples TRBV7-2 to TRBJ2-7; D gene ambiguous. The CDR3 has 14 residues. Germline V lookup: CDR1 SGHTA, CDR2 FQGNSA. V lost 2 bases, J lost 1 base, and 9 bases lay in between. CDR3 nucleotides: TGTGCCAGCAGCTTAACGGGCGCGTCCTACGAGCAGTACTTC. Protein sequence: CASSLTGASYEQYF.

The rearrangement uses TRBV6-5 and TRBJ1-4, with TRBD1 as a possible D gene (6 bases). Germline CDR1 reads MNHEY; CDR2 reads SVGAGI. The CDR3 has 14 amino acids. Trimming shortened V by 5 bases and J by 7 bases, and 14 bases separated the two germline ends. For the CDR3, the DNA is TGTGCCAGCAGTGGGGGGGGGCTTGGTGAAAAACTGTTTTTT. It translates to CASSGGGLGEKLFF.

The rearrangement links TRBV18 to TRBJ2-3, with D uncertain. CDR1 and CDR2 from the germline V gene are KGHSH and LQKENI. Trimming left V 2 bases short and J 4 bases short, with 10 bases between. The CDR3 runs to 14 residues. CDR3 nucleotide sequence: TGTGCCAGCTCACCAGGGGAAGGGCCAGATACGCAGTATTTT. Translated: CASSPGEGPDTQYF.

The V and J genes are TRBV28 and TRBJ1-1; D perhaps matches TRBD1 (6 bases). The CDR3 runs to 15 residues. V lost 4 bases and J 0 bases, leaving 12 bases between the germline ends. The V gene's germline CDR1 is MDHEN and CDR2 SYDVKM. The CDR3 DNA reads TGTGCCAGCAGTTCCGCGGGACAAATGAACACTGAAGCTTTCTTT. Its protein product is CASSSAGQMNTEAFF.

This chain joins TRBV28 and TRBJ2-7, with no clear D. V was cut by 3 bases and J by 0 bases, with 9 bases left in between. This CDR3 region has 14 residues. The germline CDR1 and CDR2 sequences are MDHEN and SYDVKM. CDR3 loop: CASSFRLFSYEQYF. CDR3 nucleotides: TGTGCCAGCAGTTTCAGACTTTTCTCCTACGAGCAGTACTTC.